These 24 T cell receptor beta chains were sequenced from one sample in a study of chronic HIV infection and antiretroviral therapy. TCRdb passed the 5' RACE reads through MiXCR, listing each CDR3 protein once. The repertoire holds some 37,000 distinct CDR3 sequences, roughly 8.8% seen once, with 2.9% in the top ten. Sequenced input: peripheral blood. These receptors came from an adult who had HIV and had not received antiretroviral therapy, or was an uninfected healthy control (not recorded which).

This clonotype showed up many times. The chain employs TRBV28 and TRBJ2-6; 7 positions match TRBD2. Unmatched junction bases numbered 6, after V lost 6 bases and J lost 4 bases. This CDR3 is 15 amino acids long. Per germline, CDR1 MDHEN and CDR2 SYDVKM. For the CDR3, the DNA is TGTGCCAGCAGGGGGAGGGGTGCCGGGGCCAACGTCCTGACTTTC. Translating gives CASRGRGAGANVLTF.

This chain links TRBV28 with TRBJ2-7, with 9 bases that match TRBD1. CDR3 length equals 15 residues. CDR1 and CDR2 (germline): MDHEN, SYDVKM. V lost 6 bases to trimming and J lost 1 base; unmatched junction nucleotides: 7. Here the CDR3 reads CASSPQGARSYEQYF. The CDR3 nucleotides read TGTGCCAGCAGCCCACAGGGGGCAAGGTCCTACGAGCAGTACTTC.

This clonotype was counted only a few times. The chain carries TRBV28 and TRBJ2-1; weak D call: TRBD2 (5 bases). Trimming left V 5 bases short and J 10 bases short, with 12 bases between. Germline CDR1 is MDHEN and CDR2 is SYDVKM. The CDR3 consists of 12 residues. The CDR3 region is CASSPRAEEQFF. The DNA for the CDR3 is TGTGCCAGCAGTCCCAGAGCGGAGGAGCAGTTCTTC.

In this sample, this clonotype turned up many times. This chain connects TRBV4-2 to TRBJ2-1; D possibly corresponds to TRBD2 (5 bases). Germline V gene data show CDR1 as LGHNA and CDR2 as YNFKEQ. The CDR3 consists of 19 residues. V lost 0 bases and J lost 0, with 18 bases in between. The CDR3 loop reads CASSQDKLEFSGSYNEQFF. In DNA, the CDR3 is TGTGCCAGCAGCCAAGATAAACTAGAATTCTCGGGCTCCTACAATGAGCAGTTCTTC.

CDR3 residues: CASGTTTNEKLFF. CDR3 sequence (DNA): TGTGCCAGCGGGACAACAACTAATGAAAAACTGTTTTTT. The chain recombines TRBV10-3 with TRBJ1-4, with a weak D call TRBD1 (6 bases). The V and J ends lost 10 bases and 0 bases respectively, with 9 bases between them. The CDR3 has 13 amino acids. CDR1 and CDR2 from the germline V gene are ENHRY and SYGVKD.

This clonotype was observed at least ten times. The chain uses TRBV7-9 and TRBJ2-7; TRBD1 might be the D (5 bases). CDR3 length: 14 residues. The germline V gene has CDR1 SEHNR and CDR2 FQNEAQ (reference sequence). V lost 5 bases, J lost 3 bases, and 14 bases lay in between. The CDR3 DNA reads TGTGCCAGCAGCCCGTATGGCAGGGACTACGAGCAGTACTTC. It encodes CASSPYGRDYEQYF.

This clonotype was counted only a few times. The V call is TRBV28, the J call TRBJ2-1, with 9 bases identical to TRBD2. Germline V gene data show CDR1 as MDHEN and CDR2 as SYDVKM. V lost 2 bases to trimming and J lost 9 bases; unmatched junction nucleotides: 5. The CDR3 is 14 residues long. Written as DNA, the CDR3 is TGTGCCAGCAGTTTAGTTCTAGCGGGAAGTGAGCAGTTCTTC. Its translation is CASSLVLAGSEQFF.

Remarks on this clonotype: A read error is likely, as this CDR3 ends without the conserved phenylalanine or tryptophan. The limits of the CDR3 on the DNA are not certain, so only TCRdb's listed CDR3 is given. V is TRBV2 and J is TRBJ2-7; the D call TRBD1 from the table was never checked on the DNA. Termini included, the CDR3 measures 10 amino acids. Germline-derived CDR1 and CDR2 are SNHLY and FYNNEI. The CDR3 sequence is CAAGGTGGNL.

This clonotype was recorded a few times. This chain joins TRBV10-3 and TRBJ1-2, with D unclear. The CDR3 extends over 16 amino acids. V gave up 3 bases and J gave up 4 bases, with 18 bases separating them. Germline V gene sequence: CDR1 ENHRY, CDR2 SYGVKD. The CDR3 sequence: CAISDTRNSPGYGYTF. The CDR3 region has the DNA TGTGCCATCAGTGATACTCGTAACAGTCCGGGCTATGGCTACACCTTC.

There are many counts of this clonotype. This chain links TRBV4-3 with TRBJ2-6; D not resolved. Germline CDR1 and CDR2: LGHNA and YSLEER. V was trimmed by 0 bases and J by 0 bases, leaving 6 bases between them. The CDR3 runs to 16 residues. The CDR3 protein is CASSQEMGSGANVLTF. DNA for the CDR3: TGCGCCAGCAGCCAAGAAATGGGCTCTGGGGCCAACGTCCTGACTTTC.

This clonotype was seen ten or more times. The V gene is TRBV28, the J gene TRBJ1-1; no clear D gene. The CDR3 totals 12 residues. The V and J ends lost 6 bases and 5 bases respectively, with 10 bases between them. CDR1 and CDR2 (germline): MDHEN, SYDVKM. The chain's CDR3 is CASSLGRTEAFF. As DNA, the CDR3 is TGTGCCAGCAGCTTAGGACGGACTGAAGCTTTCTTT.

This clonotype has only a few counts. The chain couples TRBV27 to TRBJ1-1; D remains unclear. Trimming cost V 3 bases and J 11 bases, with 19 bases left between them. CDR1 is MNHEY and CDR2 is SMNVEV in the germline V gene (reference sequence). The CDR3 is 14 residues long. CDR3 in amino acids: CASSLNPTPQEAFF. In DNA, the CDR3 is TGTGCCAGCAGTTTGAATCCGACCCCTCAGGAGGCTTTCTTT.

This clonotype was counted ten times or more. J is TRBJ2-1 and V is TRBV28; D remains unclear. Trimming removed 4 bases from V and 9 bases from J, with 4 bases in between. This CDR3 region has 10 residues. Germline loops: CDR1 MDHEN, CDR2 SYDVKM. The CDR3 region is CASSSGEQFF. CDR3 nucleotide sequence: TGTGCCAGCAGTTCGGGTGAGCAGTTCTTC.

This clonotype was seen ten or more times. The chain links TRBV28 to TRBJ2-7; 8 bases fit TRBD1. Germline trimming cut 7 bases from V and 3 bases from J; bases unmatched to any gene: 8. The CDR3 runs 14 residues. CDR1 is MDHEN and CDR2 is SYDVKM in the germline V gene. As DNA, the CDR3 is TGTGCCAGCAAGACCGGGACAGGCGACTACGAGCAGTACTTC. This gives the protein CASKTGTGDYEQYF.

This clonotype was picked up many times. The chain couples TRBV6-5 to TRBJ2-3, with no clear D. CDR3 length: 13 amino acids. The V and J ends lost 5 bases and 1 base respectively, with 7 bases between them. Germline values: CDR1 MNHEY, CDR2 SVGAGI. The CDR3 region is CASSRGGTDTQYF. CDR3 DNA sequence: TGTGCCAGCAGTCGTGGAGGCACAGATACGCAGTATTTT.

This clonotype was recorded many times. The chain has TRBV28 and TRBJ2-7; D is uncertain. CDR3 length: 15 amino acids. Germline CDR1 reads MDHEN; CDR2 reads SYDVKM. V was trimmed by 6 bases and J by 0 bases, leaving 15 bases between them. The chain's CDR3 is CASSPGRLFSYEQYF. The CDR3 DNA is TGTGCCAGCAGCCCCGGCAGATTATTCTCCTACGAGCAGTACTTC.

This clonotype was detected ten times or more. V usage is TRBV2 and J usage is TRBJ2-3; TRBD1 matches 7 bases. CDR1 is SNHLY, CDR2 FYNNEI, per germline. The J segment lost 2 bases and the V segment lost 6 bases, leaving 5 bases of the junction unmatched. The length of the CDR3 is 14 residues. CDR3 region: CASRPGQYTDTQYF. CDR3 DNA: TGTGCCAGCAGGCCGGGACAGTACACAGATACGCAGTATTTT.

This clonotype was counted ten times or more. The V and J genes are TRBV18 and TRBJ1-1; 8 bases agree with TRBD1. This CDR3 comprises 14 residues. The trim removed 3 bases at V and 4 bases at J, leaving 4 bases unmatched. The V gene's germline CDR1 is KGHSH and CDR2 LQKENI. Here the CDR3 reads CASSPNRGGTEAFF. The CDR3 DNA sequence: TGTGCCAGCTCACCTAACAGGGGGGGCACTGAAGCTTTCTTT.

V is TRBV30 and J is TRBJ2-2; no reliable D call. CDR1 is GTSNPN and CDR2 is SVGIG in the germline V gene (reference sequence). CDR3 size: 14 residues. V gave up 3 bases and J gave up 6 bases, with 14 bases separating them. The DNA for the CDR3 is TGTGCCTGGAGACACCAGAGGATGTCCGGGGAGCTGTTTTTT. This gives the protein CAWRHQRMSGELFF.

This clonotype was seen a handful of times. This chain uses TRBV20-1 with TRBJ1-5; 7 positions match TRBD1. With V trimmed by 5 bases and J by 3 bases, 7 bases remained unmatched. The CDR3 length is 14 residues. Per the germline V gene, CDR1 is DFQATT and CDR2 is SNEGSKA (reference sequence). This chain's CDR3 is CSAFDRVNNQPQHF. The CDR3 bases are TGCAGTGCTTTTGACAGGGTTAACAATCAGCCCCAGCATTTT.

Only a few counts were recorded for this clonotype. The chain couples TRBV20-1 to TRBJ1-1; D gene unclear. Per the germline V gene, CDR1 is DFQATT and CDR2 is SNEGSKA (reference sequence). V was trimmed by 1 base and J by 5 bases, leaving 14 bases between them. The CDR3 sequence is 14 residues long. The CDR3 DNA reads TGCAGTGCTAGAGGGGAAGTTTCTGGGACTGAAGCTTTCTTT. Amino acid sequence: CSARGEVSGTEAFF.

This clonotype has more than one count but fewer than ten. This chain uses TRBV24-1 with TRBJ1-5; D unclear. This CDR3 spans 12 amino acids. From germline, CDR1 is KGHDR and CDR2 SFDVKD. V lost 2 bases and J lost 6, with 4 bases in between. The CDR3 bases are TGTGCCACCAGTGATTCCTTTCAGCCCCAGCATTTT. It translates to CATSDSFQPQHF.

The V and J genes are TRBV25-1 and TRBJ1-1; D gene uncertain. CDR3 size: 13 residues. Germline CDR1 is MGHDK and CDR2 is SYGVNS. Trimming cost V 6 bases and J 1 base, with 9 bases left between them. CDR3 DNA sequence: TGTGCCAGCAGCCGGAGGAAGAACACTGAAGCTTTCTTT. Translation: CASSRRKNTEAFF.

In its sample, this clonotype was seen a few times. This chain links TRBV5-1 with TRBJ2-1; TRBD2 might be the D (5 bases). Trimming cost V 5 bases and J 5 bases, with 8 bases left between them. The CDR3 covers 12 residues. CDR1 is SGHRS and CDR2 is YFSETQ in the germline V gene. CDR3 in DNA: TGCGCCAGCAGTGTTAGCGACAATGAGCAGTTCTTC. It codes for CASSVSDNEQFF.